These 18 T cell receptor beta chains share one sample of origin, sequenced in a study of blood T cell repertoires in COVID-19. Measured with immunoSEQ multiplex PCR; TCRdb has only the in-frame clones, and not every one. The sample includes roughly 300,000 clones, 70% to 90% seen only once; the top ten take 7.8%. Sequencing was performed on peripheral blood. The receptors were sampled from a woman between 45 and 65 years old who had recovered from COVID-19.

The chain joins TRBV28 to TRBJ2-3; D perhaps matches TRBD2 (5 bases). CDR1 and CDR2 from the germline V gene are MDHEN and SYDVKM. This CDR3 is 15 amino acids long. The germline V and J ends were trimmed by 2 bases and 0 bases, with 9 bases remaining between them. This CDR3 reads CASSLPRGSTDTQYF. The CDR3 region has the DNA TGTGCCAGCAGTTTACCTCGGGGAAGCACAGATACGCAGTATTTT.

V usage is TRBV15 and J usage is TRBJ1-3; unclear D gene. From germline, CDR1 is LNHNV and CDR2 YYDKDF (reference sequence). This CDR3 contains 15 residues. Trimming shortened V by 4 bases and J by 0 bases, and 10 bases separated the two germline ends. The CDR3 protein is CATSKGLSSGNTIYF. The CDR3 nucleotides read TGTGCCACCAGCAAAGGACTGAGCTCTGGAAACACCATATATTTT.

This clone was seen only once. The chain has TRBV7-8 and TRBJ2-5; 13 bases match TRBD2. The CDR3 sequence is 16 residues long. The V gene's germline CDR1 is SGHVS and CDR2 FQNEAQ. With V trimmed by 2 bases and J by 2 bases, 2 bases remained unmatched. The CDR3 DNA follows: TGTGCCAGCAGCTTATCGGGACTAGCGGGGCAAGAGACCCAGTACTTC. As protein: CASSLSGLAGQETQYF.

The table lists this clone with a few counts. CDR3 sequence: CASSLGQGNTEAFF. DNA for the CDR3: TGTGCCAGCAGCCTGGGACAGGGAAATACTGAAGCTTTCTTT. This chain links TRBV7-2 with TRBJ1-1; TRBD1 agrees at 9 bases. Germline values: CDR1 SGHTA, CDR2 FQGNSA. The CDR3 is made up of 14 amino acids. After removal of 5 bases from V and 5 bases from J, the junction contained 6 bases not matched to a gene.

The chain uses TRBV3-1 (or the pseudogene TRBV3-2) and TRBJ1-3, with 8 positions matching TRBD1. Trimming at V came to 4 bases and at J to 6 bases, leaving 5 bases not matched to a gene. Germline V CDR1 and CDR2: LGHDT, YNNKEL (reference sequence). CDR3 length equals 14 residues. The CDR3 here is CASSPPTGVNTIYF. In DNA form, the CDR3 reads TGTGCCAGCAGCCCCCCGACAGGGGTAAACACCATATATTTT.

This clone was observed once. V usage is TRBV19 and J usage is TRBJ2-1, with 8 bases aligning to TRBD1. V shed 1 base, J shed 6 bases, and the junction held 2 bases outside the gene matches. Looked up from germline, CDR1 is LNHDA and CDR2 is SQIVND (reference sequence). The CDR3 is 14 amino acids. The CDR3 coding sequence is TGTGCCAGTAGTATAGGAACAGGGGGCAATGAGCAGTTCTTC. It translates to CASSIGTGGNEQFF.

The chain is built from TRBV25-1 and TRBJ2-1; 10 bases are shared with TRBD2. V shed 4 bases, J shed 7 bases, and the junction held 4 bases outside the gene matches. Germline CDR1 reads MGHDK; CDR2 reads SYGVNS. The CDR3 consists of 14 residues. In DNA form, the CDR3 reads TGTGCCAGCAGTGCCAGCGGGGGGGCTAATGAGCAGTTCTTC. It encodes CASSASGGANEQFF.

The chain joins TRBV19 to TRBJ2-7; no definite D call. Germline V gene lookup returns CDR1 LNHDA and CDR2 SQIVND (reference sequence). The CDR3 runs to 11 residues. The germline V and J ends were trimmed by 1 base and 12 bases, with 10 bases remaining between them. The CDR3 DNA reads as TGTGCCAGTAGTATAGGTCCGGTGAGGTACTTC. Translating it yields CASSIGPVRYF.

V gene TRBV27 combines with J gene TRBJ2-5, with D possibly TRBD2 on 6 matching bases. The CDR3 consists of 13 residues. Looked up from germline, CDR1 is MNHEY and CDR2 is SMNVEV (reference sequence). V gave up 8 bases and J gave up 13 bases, with 23 bases separating them. This chain's CDR3 is CASGWTTSGIRYF. The DNA for the CDR3 is TGTGCCAGCGGTTGGACTACTTCTGGGATCCGGTACTTC.

This chain joins TRBV18 and TRBJ1-3; TRBD1 is a possible D gene (6 bases). Germline V gives CDR1 KGHSH, CDR2 LQKENI. The CDR3 spans 14 residues. The V end lost 5 bases, the J end lost 3 bases, and 11 bases lay between the germline ends. The CDR3 DNA reads as TGTGCCAGCTCAGAAACAGGGATTGGAAACACCATATATTTT. Residues: CASSETGIGNTIYF.

The CDR3 is CASRSGATNEKLFF. The CDR3, as DNA: TGTGCCAGCCGCAGTGGAGCAACTAATGAAAAACTGTTTTTT. The rearrangement joins TRBV28 to TRBJ1-4; D unresolved. This CDR3 contains 14 residues. Germline loops: CDR1 MDHEN, CDR2 SYDVKM. Deletions cut 8 bases from V and 0 bases from J, with 10 bases between.

This clone was recorded only once. The chain couples TRBV5-4 to TRBJ2-5; D perhaps matches TRBD2 (6 bases). V lost 5 bases and J 5 bases, leaving 16 bases between the germline ends. This CDR3 region has 14 residues. Germline values: CDR1 SGHNT, CDR2 YYREEE (reference sequence). The CDR3 is CASSFKGSGETQYF. CDR3 coding DNA: TGTGCCAGCAGTTTTAAGGGGAGCGGGGAGACCCAGTACTTC.

This rearrangement joins TRBV6-2 or TRBV6-3 to TRBJ1-2; no clear D gene. The ends were cut back, 2 bases at V and 4 bases at J, with 11 bases in the middle. The CDR3 has 14 amino acids. Germline V lookup: CDR1 MNHEY, CDR2 SVGEGT. The CDR3 DNA is TGTGCCAGCAGTTACCGGGGATCCCCCTATGGCTACACCTTC. Protein: CASSYRGSPYGYTF.

The V call is TRBV29-1, the J call TRBJ1-1; D call uncertain. V was clipped by 1 base and J by 3 bases, with 12 bases between them. This CDR3 contains 14 residues. Germline V CDR1 and CDR2: SQVTM, ANQGSEA. CDR3 in amino acids: CSVEGRGRDTEAFF. CDR3 coding DNA: TGCAGCGTTGAAGGTCGGGGTAGGGACACTGAAGCTTTCTTT.

V usage is TRBV28 and J usage is TRBJ2-7; no reliable D call. The CDR3 is 11 residues long. V was cut by 4 bases and J by 5 bases, with 6 bases left in between. Per the germline V gene, CDR1 is MDHEN and CDR2 is SYDVKM. The CDR3 sequence is CASSSPDEQYF. For the CDR3, the DNA is TGTGCCAGCAGTTCGCCGGACGAGCAGTACTTC. Variable domain in full (rest from reference TRBV28 and TRBJ2-7): DVKVTQSSRYLVKRTGEKVFLECVQDMDHENMFWYRQDPGLGLRLIYFSYDVKMKEKGDIPEGYSVSREKKERFSLILESASTNQTSMYLCASSSPDEQYFGPGTRLTVT.

The chain couples TRBV6-2 or TRBV6-3 to TRBJ1-6; maybe TRBD1 (6 bases). V lost 6 bases and J 5 bases, leaving 8 bases between the germline ends. The CDR3 sequence is 13 residues long. Germline V lookup: CDR1 MNHEY, CDR2 SVGEGT. In DNA form, the CDR3 reads TGTGCCAGCAGCCGGGACAATAATTCACCCCTCCACTTT. It codes for CASSRDNNSPLHF.

The V and J genes are TRBV30 and TRBJ2-1; TRBD1 aligns across 8 bases. Germline CDR1 and CDR2: GTSNPN and SVGIG (reference sequence). Trimming cost V 6 bases and J 6 bases; bases outside gene matches: 4. The length of the CDR3 is 12 residues. DNA for the CDR3: TGTGCCTGTGCCACAGGGGGCAATGAGCAGTTCTTC. It is translated as CACATGGNEQFF.

J is TRBJ2-6 and V is TRBV7-9; 7 nucleotides line up with TRBD1. This CDR3 contains 15 residues. V dropped 6 bases and J dropped 0; count of bases not matched to a gene: 2. The V gene's germline CDR1 is SEHNR and CDR2 FQNEAQ (reference sequence). In DNA, the CDR3 is TGTGCCAGCAGGCACAGGGGCTCTGGGGCCAACGTCCTGACTTTC. Translating it yields CASRHRGSGANVLTF.